A single sample gave rise to the 24 T cell receptor beta chains below, sequenced in a study of T cells in localized non-small cell lung cancer. Produced via immunoSEQ multiplex PCR; TCRdb's table is partial and in-frame only. The table has about 74,000 clones, approximately 84% seen once. The material was peripheral blood, obtained before any cancer treatment. The origin of the receptors is a female donor over 55 with stage I lung adenocarcinoma.

The chain uses TRBV29-1 and TRBJ1-1; TRBD1 matches 8 bases. The length of the CDR3 is 12 residues. V gave up 7 bases and J gave up 6 bases; unmatched junction bases: 7. Germline-derived CDR1 and CDR2 are SQVTM and ANQGSEA. This CDR3 reads CSATGGRAEAFF. The DNA for the CDR3 is TGCAGCGCAACAGGGGGACGAGCTGAAGCTTTCTTT.

The genes are TRBV5-5 and TRBJ2-1; D is tentatively TRBD1 or TRBD2 (5 bases each). Trimming cost V 0 bases and J 2 bases, with 9 bases left between them. Germline CDR1 reads SGHKS; CDR2 reads YYEKEE (reference sequence). The CDR3 spans 15 residues. The CDR3 reads CASSLGGSTYNEQFF. The CDR3 DNA follows: TGTGCCAGCAGCTTGGGGGGGAGCACCTACAATGAGCAGTTCTTC.

This clone appeared a single time. The chain carries TRBV9 and TRBJ2-1; 10 bases agree with TRBD2. The germline V gene has CDR1 SGDLS and CDR2 YYNGEE. CDR3 length: 16 amino acids. V was pared by 0 bases and J by 4 bases, with 4 bases of the junction left unmatched. The CDR3 protein is CASSVEALAGYNEQFF. The CDR3 DNA reads TGTGCCAGCAGCGTAGAGGCACTAGCGGGATACAATGAGCAGTTCTTC.

This chain connects TRBV11-2 to TRBJ2-1, with 10 bases fitting TRBD2. This CDR3 has 18 amino acids. Germline loops: CDR1 SGHAT, CDR2 FQNNGV. V lost 1 base to trimming and J lost 2 bases; unmatched junction nucleotides: 8. CDR3 sequence: CASSLGGASGSPYNEQFF. Here the CDR3 DNA reads TGTGCCAGCAGCTTAGGGGGGGCTAGCGGGAGTCCCTACAATGAGCAGTTCTTC.

This chain uses TRBV5-1 with TRBJ2-7; 8 bases align to TRBD2. Trimming at V came to 0 bases and at J to 1 base, leaving 3 bases not matched to a gene. CDR1 and CDR2 (germline): SGHRS, YFSETQ. This CDR3 contains 15 residues. CDR3 in DNA: TGCGCCAGCAGCTTGGCGGTAGCGGGATCCTACGAGCAGTACTTC. It codes for CASSLAVAGSYEQYF.

The chain couples TRBV7-8 to TRBJ1-6, with 10 bases identical to TRBD1. The germline gives CDR1 SGHVS, CDR2 FQNEAQ. The CDR3 loop spans 16 amino acids. The junction had 5 bases not matched to a gene; V was cut back by 0 bases and J by 9 bases. The CDR3: CASSLATRTGGSPLHF. CDR3 sequence (DNA): TGTGCCAGCAGCTTAGCGACGCGGACAGGGGGTTCACCCCTCCACTTT.

The chain carries TRBV7-8 and TRBJ1-2, with D perhaps TRBD1 (6 bases). CDR3 size: 12 residues. Per germline, CDR1 SGHVS and CDR2 FQNEAQ. V was trimmed by 0 bases and J by 8 bases, leaving 7 bases between them. The CDR3 DNA reads TGTGCCAGCAGCTTAGCGGGGGGCGGCTACACCTTC. This gives the protein CASSLAGGGYTF. Full variable domain (outside the CDR3, taken from reference TRBV7-8 and TRBJ1-2): GAGVSQSPRYKVAKRGQDVALRCDPISGHVSLFWYQQALGQGPEFLTYFQNEAQLDKSGLPSDRFFAERPEGSVSTLKIQRTQQEDSAVYLCASSLAGGGYTFGSGTRLTVV.

The sample holds a few counts of this clone. This sequence joins TRBV7-2 and TRBJ1-6, with TRBD1 identical over 9 bases. CDR3 length: 16 amino acids. Germline CDR1 SGHTA, CDR2 FQGNSA. V gave up 5 bases and J gave up 6 bases; unmatched junction bases: 8. The CDR3 here is CASSPGQGKVNSPLHF. The DNA for the CDR3 is TGTGCCAGCAGCCCAGGACAGGGGAAGGTTAATTCACCCCTCCACTTT.

V gene TRBV7-2 combines with J gene TRBJ2-5, with D possibly being TRBD2 (7 bases). Germline CDR1 and CDR2: SGHTA and FQGNSA. V was shortened by 0 bases and J by 2 bases, with 13 bases between the two germline ends. The CDR3 consists of 16 residues. The CDR3 DNA is TGTGCCAGCAGCTTAGCGGGGGGGGCTTGGCAAGAGACCCAGTACTTC. It yields the protein CASSLAGGAWQETQYF.

The chain carries TRBV28 and TRBJ1-2; 10 nucleotides line up with TRBD1. The V segment lost 6 bases and the J segment 7 bases; nucleotides outside the gene matches: 14. CDR1 is MDHEN and CDR2 is SYDVKM in the germline V gene. This CDR3 is built from 16 residues. The CDR3 bases are TGTGCCAGCAGGCGTACCGGGACAGGGGAGTTTTTTGGCTACACCTTC. This encodes CASRRTGTGEFFGYTF.

The chain combines TRBV5-1 with TRBJ2-1; TRBD2 aligns across 9 bases. Trimming at V came to 1 base and at J to 9 bases, leaving 8 bases not matched to a gene. The CDR3 runs to 15 residues. The germline CDR1 and CDR2 sequences are SGHRS and YFSETQ. The CDR3 loop is CASSLFGGRAGEQFF. CDR3 bases: TGCGCCAGCAGCTTGTTCGGCGGGAGGGCCGGTGAGCAGTTCTTC.

The V gene is TRBV18, the J gene TRBJ2-1, with TRBD2 matching 7 bases. The CDR3 is 16 amino acids. After removal of 0 bases from V and 6 bases from J, the junction contained 8 bases not matched to a gene. Germline CDR1 reads KGHSH; CDR2 reads LQKENI. The CDR3 sequence is CASSPPSGRDFNEQFF. The CDR3 DNA is TGTGCCAGCTCACCACCGTCAGGGAGGGACTTCAATGAGCAGTTCTTC.

The rearrangement joins TRBV15 to TRBJ1-2; 9 bases are a match to TRBD1. The junction had 6 bases not matched to a gene; V was cut back by 5 bases and J by 5 bases. CDR1 is LNHNV, CDR2 YYDKDF, per germline (reference sequence). The CDR3 extends over 14 amino acids. The CDR3 loop is CATSAGQGGYGYTF. The DNA for the CDR3 is TGTGCCACCAGCGCGGGACAGGGAGGGTATGGCTACACCTTC.

A few counts support this clone. The chain is built from TRBV29-1 and TRBJ1-5; a possible D gene is TRBD1 (5 bases). V lost 7 bases and J lost 3, with 10 bases in between. Germline assignment: CDR1 SQVTM and CDR2 ANQGSEA. This CDR3 spans 12 amino acids. CDR3 bases: TGCAGCGGCGGACACCCCAATCAGCCCCAGCATTTT. Protein product: CSGGHPNQPQHF.

V and J are TRBV5-1 and TRBJ2-3; 10 bases map to TRBD2. J lost 2 bases, V lost 0 bases, and 6 bases had no gene match. CDR1 and CDR2 from the germline V gene are SGHRS and YFSETQ. The CDR3 is 17 residues long. In DNA form, the CDR3 reads TGCGCCAGCAGCTTGGGCAGCGGGAGGGCTAACACAGATACGCAGTATTTT. Translated: CASSLGSGRANTDTQYF.

The chain links TRBV7-2 to TRBJ2-4, with a tentative D call TRBD1 (5 bases). CDR3 length equals 15 residues. In germline, CDR1 is SGHTA, CDR2 FQGNSA. Between the trimmed V and J ends, which lost 2 bases and 5 bases, there was a span of 13 bases. This CDR3 is CASSLWAGSENIQYF. The CDR3 DNA sequence: TGTGCCAGCAGCTTATGGGCAGGGTCCGAAAACATTCAGTACTTC.

This chain uses TRBV2 with TRBJ2-1; no firm D call. The CDR3 is 15 residues long. Trimming shortened V by 1 base and J by 0 bases, and 7 bases separated the two germline ends. Per germline, CDR1 SNHLY and CDR2 FYNNEI. CDR3: CASSEEPYSYNEQFF. Here the CDR3 DNA reads TGTGCCAGCAGTGAAGAGCCCTACTCCTACAATGAGCAGTTCTTC.

This rearrangement joins TRBV7-9 to TRBJ2-7; the match to TRBD2 covers 8 bases. CDR1 and CDR2 (germline): SEHNR, FQNEAQ (reference sequence). The CDR3 loop spans 15 amino acids. V gave up 6 bases and J gave up 2 bases; unmatched junction bases: 9. CDR3 nucleotides: TGTGCCAGCAGTCAGGGGCTAGCGGGTCCCTACGAGCAGTACTTC. Its translation: CASSQGLAGPYEQYF.

CDR3 DNA sequence: TGCGCCAGCAGCCGCGGGACGGGAAGCAATCAGCCCCAGCATTTT. This translates into CASSRGTGSNQPQHF. The rearrangement uses TRBV5-1 and TRBJ1-5; the D gene is possibly TRBD1 (5 bases). The CDR3 runs 15 residues. Germline V gene data show CDR1 as SGHRS and CDR2 as YFSETQ. Trimming stripped 4 bases from V and 1 base from J, with 12 bases between.

With regard to this clone: The sample contains more than one DNA sequence encoding this CDR3. This chain joins TRBV5-5 and TRBJ1-2; D is unclear. V was trimmed by 0 bases and J by 1 base, leaving 4 bases between them. Germline-derived CDR1 and CDR2 are SGHKS and YYEKEE (reference sequence). This CDR3 is 13 amino acids long. As DNA, the CDR3 is TGTGCCAGCAGCTTGGACATTAACTATGGCTACACCTTC. Amino acids: CASSLDINYGYTF. Complete variable domain (other parts from reference TRBV5-5 and TRBJ1-2): DAGVTQSPTHLIKTRGQQVTLRCSPISGHKSVSWYQQVLGQGPQFIFQYYEKEERGRGNFPDRFSARQFPNYSSELNVNALLLGDSALYLCASSLDINYGYTFGSGTRLTVV.

This chain joins TRBV7-3 and TRBJ2-5, with TRBD2 matching 13 bases. This CDR3 is built from 16 residues. In germline, CDR1 is SGHTA, CDR2 FQGTGA. V lost 5 bases, J lost 5 bases, and 8 bases stayed unmatched. The DNA for the CDR3 is TGTGCCAGCAGCCGCGGACTAGCGGGAGTAGACGAGACCCAGTACTTC. Protein: CASSRGLAGVDETQYF.

The V call is TRBV11-2, the J call TRBJ1-2; TRBD1 might be the D (5 bases). CDR1 SGHAT and CDR2 FQNNGV come from the germline V gene. V lost 1 base and J 7 bases, leaving 13 bases between the germline ends. There are 14 residues in the CDR3. The CDR3 nucleotides are TGTGCCAGCAGCTTAGGGGGCCCGCTATCTGGCTACACCTTC. Amino acid sequence: CASSLGGPLSGYTF.

This clone appeared a single time. The CDR3 loop is CASRPLRGYEQYF. CDR3 DNA sequence: TGTGCCAGCAGGCCACTCAGGGGGTACGAGCAGTACTTC. The chain uses TRBV21-1 and TRBJ2-7; the table calls TRBD1, which could not be checked here. TRBV21-1 is labeled a pseudogene. The CDR3 loop spans 13 amino acids.

This rearrangement joins TRBV7-2 to TRBJ2-7; 14 bases map to TRBD2. V was clipped by 1 base and J by 4 bases; unmatched bases: 9. The CDR3 covers 18 residues. CDR1 and CDR2 from the germline V gene are SGHTA and FQGNSA. As DNA, the CDR3 is TGTGCCAGCAGCTTAGGTGGGGGACTAGCGGGAGTAGGGTACGAGCAGTACTTC. Residues: CASSLGGGLAGVGYEQYF.